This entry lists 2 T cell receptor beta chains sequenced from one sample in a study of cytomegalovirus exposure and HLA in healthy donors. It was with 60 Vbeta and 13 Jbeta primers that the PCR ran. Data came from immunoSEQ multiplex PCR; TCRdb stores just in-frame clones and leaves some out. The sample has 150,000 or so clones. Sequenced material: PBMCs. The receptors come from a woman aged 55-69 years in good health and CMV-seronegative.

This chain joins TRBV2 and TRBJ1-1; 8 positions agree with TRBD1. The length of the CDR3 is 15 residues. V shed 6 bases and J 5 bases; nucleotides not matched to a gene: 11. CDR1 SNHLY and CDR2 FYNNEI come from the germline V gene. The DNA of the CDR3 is TGTGCCAGCAGCCTAATACAGGGGGGAGGTACTGAAGCTTTCTTT. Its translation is CASSLIQGGGTEAFF. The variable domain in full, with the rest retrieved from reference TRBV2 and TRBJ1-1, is EPEVTQTPSHQVTQMGQEVILRCVPISNHLYFYWYRQILGQKVEFLVSFYNNEISEKSEIFDDQFSVERPDGSNFTLKIRSTKLEDSAMYFCASSLIQGGGTEAFFGQGTRLTVV.

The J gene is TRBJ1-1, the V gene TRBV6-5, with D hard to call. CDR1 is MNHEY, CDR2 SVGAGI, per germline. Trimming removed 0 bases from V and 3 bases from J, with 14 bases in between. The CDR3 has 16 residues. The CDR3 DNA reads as TGTGCCAGCAGTTACTCTCGGGGAGGGTATGACACTGAAGCTTTCTTT. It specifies CASSYSRGGYDTEAFF.